This T cell receptor (beta chain) was profiled in a study of blood T cell repertoires in COVID-19. Across the whole study: The cDNA or gDNA used as material had been derived from T cells, B-cell-depleted T cells, or PBMCs.

The V end was cut by 4 bases, the J end by 0 bases, with 13 bases between. CDR3 length: 15 residues. Looked up from germline, CDR1 is SGHRS and CDR2 is YFSETQ. Participant age was roughly 18 to 90 years, and participants resided in about 25 US areas. Cohorts were assigned according to the clinical history that participants reported. This clone occurred once. Using immunoSEQ multiplex PCR, the repertoire was profiled, and TCRdb retains in-frame clones only, with some absent. The top ten clones hold around 3.6% of a sample with some 150,000 clones, approximately 82% of them seen once. The chain links TRBV5-1 to TRBJ1-2, with D tentatively TRBD1 (6 bases). Sequencing input: PBMCs or T cells enriched from blood (not recorded which). This clonotype was obtained from a woman in her forties or fifties in a cohort exposed to, infected with or recovered from COVID-19 (not recorded which). This CDR3 reads CASSPGQTANYGYTF. CDR3 sequence (DNA): TGCGCCAGCAGCCCTGGACAGACAGCTAACTATGGCTACACCTTC.